This record looks at one T cell receptor beta chain sequence and its context. The sample comes from a study of shared clonotypes between healthy human individuals. Method: immunoSEQ multiplex PCR; TCRdb's copy keeps in-frame clones and lacks some. The sample lists over 2 million clones, around 93% seen once, with approximately 0.41% in the top ten. The CDR3 is 13 amino acids. Looked up from germline, CDR1 is MNHNS and CDR2 is SASEGT. The V gene lost 7 bases and the J gene lost 6 bases, with 16 bases spanning the gap. Sequenced sample: naive CD4+ T cells from PBMCs. Subset specified: CD45RA+ positively selected. This clonotype was obtained from a man aged 18 to 35 in good health. Some clones in this sample may be carry-over from other donors' samples. V and J are TRBV6-1 and TRBJ2-7; D may be TRBD1 (5 bases). The CDR3 here is CASIQGRQIEQYF. In DNA form, the CDR3 reads TGTGCCAGCATCCAGGGCCGGCAGATCGAGCAGTACTTC.